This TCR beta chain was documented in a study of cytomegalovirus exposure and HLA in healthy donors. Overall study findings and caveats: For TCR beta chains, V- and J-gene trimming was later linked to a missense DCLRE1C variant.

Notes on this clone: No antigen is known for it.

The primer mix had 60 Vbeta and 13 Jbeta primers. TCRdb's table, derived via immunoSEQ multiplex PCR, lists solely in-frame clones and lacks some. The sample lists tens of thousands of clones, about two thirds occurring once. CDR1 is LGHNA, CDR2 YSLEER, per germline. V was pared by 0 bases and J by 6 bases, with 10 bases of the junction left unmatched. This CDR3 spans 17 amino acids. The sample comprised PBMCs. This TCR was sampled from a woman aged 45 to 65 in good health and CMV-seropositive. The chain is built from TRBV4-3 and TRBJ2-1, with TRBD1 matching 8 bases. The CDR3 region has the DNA TGCGCCAGCAGCCAAGACGAGTCACAGGGGGTCAGCAATGAGCAGTTCTTC. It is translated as CASSQDESQGVSNEQFF.